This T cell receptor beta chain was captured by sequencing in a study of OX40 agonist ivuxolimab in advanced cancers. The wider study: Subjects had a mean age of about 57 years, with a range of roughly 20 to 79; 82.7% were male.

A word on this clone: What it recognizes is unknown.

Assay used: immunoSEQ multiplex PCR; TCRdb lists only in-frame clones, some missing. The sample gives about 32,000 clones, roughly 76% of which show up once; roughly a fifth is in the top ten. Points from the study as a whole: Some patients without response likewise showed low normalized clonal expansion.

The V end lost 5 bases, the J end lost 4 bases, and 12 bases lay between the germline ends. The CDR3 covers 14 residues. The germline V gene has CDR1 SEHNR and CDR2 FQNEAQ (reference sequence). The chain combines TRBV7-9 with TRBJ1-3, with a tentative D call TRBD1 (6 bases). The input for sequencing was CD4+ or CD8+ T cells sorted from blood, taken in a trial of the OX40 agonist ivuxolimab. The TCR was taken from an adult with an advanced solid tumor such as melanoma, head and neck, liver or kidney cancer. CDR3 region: CASSRTGQGNTIYF. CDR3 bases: TGTGCCAGCAGCCGCACGGGACAAGGAAACACCATATATTTT.